This T cell receptor (beta chain) was sequenced during a study of cytomegalovirus exposure and HLA in healthy donors. General observations from the study: In a later analysis, TCR beta V- and J-gene trimming showed a link to a missense DCLRE1C variant.

Germline-derived CDR1 and CDR2 are LNHNV and YYDKDF (reference sequence). CDR3 length: 15 amino acids. Trimming at V came to 5 bases and at J to 4 bases, leaving 8 bases not matched to a gene. The PCR ran on 60 Vbeta and 13 Jbeta primers. Profiling relied on immunoSEQ multiplex PCR, and the TCRdb table lists in-frame clones only, not all of them. The sample comprises nearly 200,000 clones, around 87% of which are singletons, and over 1% rests with the top ten. With respect to this clone: Its specificity is not known.

The sequence was collected from a man aged 25-40 years in good health and CMV-seronegative. Specimen: PBMCs. This chain joins TRBV15 and TRBJ1-5; 7 nucleotides agree with TRBD1. CDR3 nucleotides: TGTGCCACCAGCGGGGGGACAGACCCAAATCAGCCCCAGCATTTT. Translation: CATSGGTDPNQPQHF.